What follows is one T cell receptor (beta chain) and its context. Its matching antigen is unknown. This entry belongs to a study of shared clonotypes between healthy human individuals. It was at deep level that the assay was run. The repertoire was sequenced with immunoSEQ multiplex PCR; TCRdb's copy has only in-frame clones and lacks some. This sample yields approximately 2.3 million clones, of which over 90% are seen a single time; roughly 0.36% belongs to the top ten. CD4+ cells underwent separation, giving CD45RA+ naive and CD45RA-negative memory subsets. Study observations and caveats: When naive CD4 clonotypes were compared across a handful of donors, about 5% were shared. Richness estimates generally favored naive over memory subsets.

Per the germline V gene, CDR1 is SGHTA and CDR2 is FQGTGA. Trimming shortened V by 5 bases and J by 1 base, and 14 bases separated the two germline ends. The CDR3 has 15 residues. The chain employs TRBV7-3 and TRBJ2-5; D not resolved. Sequencing was done on a sample of naive CD4+ T cells from PBMCs. Indicated subset: CD45RA+ positively selected. The origin of this receptor is a man aged 18-30 years in good health. Some clones in this sample may be carry-over from other donors' samples. CDR3: CASSRVGSIQETQYF. As DNA, the CDR3 is TGTGCCAGCAGCAGGGTGGGGTCGATCCAAGAGACCCAGTACTTC.